A selection of T cell receptor beta chains follows, all from one sample in a study of cytomegalovirus exposure and HLA in healthy donors. Libraries were prepared by immunoSEQ multiplex PCR; TCRdb keeps only in-frame clonotypes and omits some of them. This sample has about 140,000 clones; about 61% occur once, and the top ten carry roughly 1.9%. The sequenced sample was PBMCs. The receptors were sampled from a male donor in good health and CMV-seronegative. Each CDR3 is given with its conserved first and last residue. D genes are given only for firm matches. Where a row states a size, it is once, few, many or the class of an expanded clone; other rows omit it.

CASSEGWTSDVSTDTQYF,TGTGCCAGCAGTGAAGGGTGGACTAGCGATGTCAGCACAGATACGCAGTATTTT,TRBD2,TRBV2,once,TRBJ2-3
CASRVPTGASGNTIYF,TGTGCCAGCAGGGTCCCCACAGGGGCCTCTGGAAACACCATATATTTT,TRBD1,TRBV2,few,TRBJ1-3
CASQEGDRGLSTDTQYF,TGTGCCAGCCAGGAGGGGGACAGGGGTTTGAGCACAGATACGCAGTATTTT,TRBD1,TRBV28,NA,TRBJ2-3
CASSLPQGGVNEKLFF,TGCGCCAGCAGCTTGCCACAGGGCGGCGTGAATGAAAAACTGTTTTTT,NA,TRBV5-1,few,TRBJ1-4
CASSSGQGAWSTIYF,TGTGCCAGCAGTAGCGGACAGGGGGCTTGGAGCACCATATATTTT,TRBD1,TRBV2,once,TRBJ1-3
CASSIGWQGSGNTIYF,TGTGCCAGTAGTATAGGATGGCAGGGATCTGGAAACACCATATATTTT,NA,TRBV19,NA,TRBJ1-3
CASSWDSSLSGELFF,TGTGCCAGCAGTTGGGACAGTTCCTTGTCCGGGGAGCTGTTTTTT,TRBD1,TRBV28,NA,TRBJ2-2
CASSLLRSNTGELFF,TGCGCCAGCAGCCTGCTCAGGTCGAACACCGGGGAGCTGTTTTTT,NA,TRBV5-1,few,TRBJ2-2
CASSHAGAGGYTF,TGTGCCAGCAGCCATGCAGGGGCAGGGGGCTACACCTTC,NA,TRBV14,NA,TRBJ1-2
CASSRTGSQNTEAFF,TGTGCCAGCAGTAGAACAGGTTCCCAGAACACTGAAGCTTTCTTT,NA,TRBV2,NA,TRBJ1-1
CASSSELAVAKNIQYF,TGTGCCAGCAGCTCGGAACTAGCGGTTGCCAAAAACATTCAGTACTTC,TRBD2,TRBV7-9,few,TRBJ2-4
CASSLPGAGGETQYF,TGTGCCAGCAGCTTACCCGGAGCGGGGGGTGAGACCCAGTACTTC,TRBD2,TRBV11-1,NA,TRBJ2-5
CAISETRTGLLHTF,TGTGCCATCAGTGAAACGCGGACAGGTCTGCTACACACCTTC,TRBD1,TRBV10-3,NA,TRBJ1-2
CASARLSNTGELFF,TGTGCCAGCGCGAGGTTATCGAACACCGGGGAGCTGTTTTTT,NA,TRBV25-1,NA,TRBJ2-2
CASSILTGVGSPLHF,TGTGCCAGCAGCATATTGACAGGGGTGGGTTCACCCCTCCACTTT,TRBD1,TRBV7-2,NA,TRBJ1-6
CAWGTKRGGTDTQYF,TGTGCCTGGGGGACAAAGCGGGGGGGCACAGATACGCAGTATTTT,TRBD2,TRBV30,NA,TRBJ2-3
CASSQTGQGGNEQFF,TGTGCCAGCAGCCAAACGGGACAGGGAGGTAATGAGCAGTTCTTC,TRBD1,TRBV4-2,NA,TRBJ2-1
CASGRTSGGIGQFF,TGTGCCAGCGGAAGGACTAGCGGGGGAATTGGGCAGTTCTTC,TRBD2,TRBV28,NA,TRBJ2-1
CASSLGQGNSPLHF,TGTGCCAGCAGTCTCGGACAGGGGAACTCACCCCTCCACTTT,TRBD1,TRBV28,NA,TRBJ1-6
CASRARQGPTSGTQYF,TGTGCCAGTAGAGCCCGACAGGGGCCGACGTCAGGGACCCAGTACTTC,TRBD1,TRBV19,NA,TRBJ2-5
CASRFLLGTSSYEQYF,TGTGCAAGTCGCTTTCTCCTCGGCACTAGCTCCTACGAGCAGTACTTC,NA,TRBV12-2,NA,TRBJ2-7
CASSQDRDTYQPQHF,TGCGCCAGCAGCCAAGACCGGGACACCTATCAGCCCCAGCATTTT,NA,TRBV4-1,NA,TRBJ1-5
CASSMSGQGVRESNQPQHF,TGTGCCAGTAGTATGTCAGGACAGGGGGTACGGGAAAGCAATCAGCCCCAGCATTTT,TRBD1,TRBV19,NA,TRBJ1-5
CVRSTRQGAQPETQYF,TGTGTCAGAAGCACCAGGCAGGGGGCGCAGCCGGAGACCCAGTACTTC,NA,TRBV7-5,NA,TRBJ2-5
CASSQGDTRYEQYF,TGCGCCAGCAGCCAGGGGGACACCCGATACGAGCAGTACTTC,NA,TRBV4-1,NA,TRBJ2-7
CASSLWAGNTEAFF,TGTGCCAGCAGCCTCTGGGCAGGGAACACTGAAGCTTTCTTT,NA,TRBV9,NA,TRBJ1-1
CAISERAGGAGNQPQHF,TGTGCCATCAGTGAACGGGCGGGGGGCGCCGGAAATCAGCCCCAGCATTTT,NA,TRBV10-3,NA,TRBJ1-5
CASSPTAAVGEKLFF,TGTGCCAGCAGCCCCACCGCGGCCGTTGGGGAAAAACTGTTTTTT,NA,TRBV7-7,NA,TRBJ1-4
CASSLRHDEQYF,TGTGCCAGCAGCCTAAGACACGACGAGCAGTACTTC,NA,TRBV5-6,NA,TRBJ2-7
CASSSVVDRGGYTF,TGTGCCAGCAGCTCAGTGGTGGACAGGGGAGGCTACACCTTC,TRBD1,TRBV7-9,NA,TRBJ1-2
CASSLSRGGHNEQFF,TGTGCCAGCAGCTTATCACGGGGGGGACACAATGAGCAGTTCTTC,TRBD2,TRBV7-2,NA,TRBJ2-1
CASSNYRGAYEQYF,TGTGCCAGCAGTAATTACAGGGGGGCCTACGAGCAGTACTTC,TRBD1,TRBV6-5,NA,TRBJ2-7
CASSLEAGANYGYTF,TGTGCCAGCAGCTTAGAGGCAGGGGCTAACTATGGCTACACCTTC,NA,TRBV7-9,few,TRBJ1-2
CASSFSEGETEAFF,TGTGCCAGCAGCTTTAGCGAGGGGGAAACTGAAGCTTTCTTT,NA,TRBV5-8,NA,TRBJ1-1
CPSSGTYLRVTGYTF,TGTCCCAGCAGCGGCACCTACCTCAGGGTGACCGGCTACACCTTC,NA,TRBV7-9,NA,TRBJ1-2
CAISEGTADNSPLHF,TGTGCCATCAGTGAGGGGACAGCCGATAATTCACCCCTCCACTTT,TRBD1,TRBV10-3,NA,TRBJ1-6
CASSLGQGGNSPLHF,TGTGCCAGTAGCCTAGGACAGGGAGGCAATTCACCCCTCCACTTT,TRBD1,TRBV5-4,few,TRBJ1-6